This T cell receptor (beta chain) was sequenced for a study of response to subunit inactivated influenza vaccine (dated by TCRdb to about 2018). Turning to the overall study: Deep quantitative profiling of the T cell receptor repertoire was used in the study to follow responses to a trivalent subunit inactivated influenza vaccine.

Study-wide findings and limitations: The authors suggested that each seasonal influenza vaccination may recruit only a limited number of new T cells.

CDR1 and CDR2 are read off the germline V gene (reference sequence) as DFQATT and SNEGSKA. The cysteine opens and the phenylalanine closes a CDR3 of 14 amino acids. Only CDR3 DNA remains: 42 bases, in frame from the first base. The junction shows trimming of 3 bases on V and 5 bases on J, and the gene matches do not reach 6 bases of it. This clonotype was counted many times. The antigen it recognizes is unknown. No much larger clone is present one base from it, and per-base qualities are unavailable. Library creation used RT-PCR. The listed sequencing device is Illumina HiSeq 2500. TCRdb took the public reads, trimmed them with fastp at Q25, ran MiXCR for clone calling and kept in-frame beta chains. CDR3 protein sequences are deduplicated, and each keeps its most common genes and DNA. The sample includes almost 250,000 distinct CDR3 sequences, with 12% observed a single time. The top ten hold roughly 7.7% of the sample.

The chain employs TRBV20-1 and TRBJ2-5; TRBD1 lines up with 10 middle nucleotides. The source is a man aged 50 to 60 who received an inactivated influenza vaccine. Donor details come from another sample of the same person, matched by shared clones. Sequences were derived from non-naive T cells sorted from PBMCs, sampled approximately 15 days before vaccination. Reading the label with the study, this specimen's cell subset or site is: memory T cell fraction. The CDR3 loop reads CSASRTGGGETQYF. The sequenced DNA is TGCAGTGCTAGCCGGACAGGGGGTGGGGAGACCCAGTACTTC.